This T cell receptor (beta chain) was found in a study of T cell changes during pregnancy in multiple sclerosis (dated by TCRdb to 2018 to 2020). Looking at the study overall: In women with multiple sclerosis, the researchers looked at how the T cell repertoire shifted as pregnancy progressed.

To note about this clone: Its antigen is not yet known. Base qualities were left out, and no much larger clone turns up one base away.

Libraries came from the immunoSEQ multiplex PCR assay. The immuneACCESS repertoire file appears here via TCRdb, limited to in-frame rearrangements. These files lack a portion of the clones; in checked studies, under half of the deficit traces to unresolved V genes, and the cause of the others is not known. The table for this sample lists 75,000 to 100,000 clones; 75% to 95% of them were counted only once. The ten biggest clones cover under 2% of the sample. The CDR3 measures 14 amino acids from cysteine to phenylalanine. Here the CDR3 DNA is all that survives: 42 bases in frame from base 1. From a lookup of the germline V gene, CDR1 and CDR2 are SQVTM and ANQGSEA. Trimmed from V: 5 bases; trimmed from J: 8 bases; junction bases lacking a gene match: 7.

The V and J genes are TRBV29-1 and TRBJ1-6; 9 middle bases align to TRBD1. This TCR came from a female donor in good health, enrolled as a control in a pregnancy study. Specimen: peripheral blood, collected after pregnancy. The nucleotide sequence reads TGCAGCGTTCGGGACAGGGAGGGAGATTCACCCCTCCACTTT. This gives the protein CSVRDREGDSPLHF. The variable domain in full, with residues beyond the CDR3 obtained from the reference TRBV29-1 and TRBJ1-6 genes, is SAVISQKPSRDICQRGTSLTIQCQVDSQVTMMFWYRQQPGQSLTLIATANQGSEATYESGFVIDKFPISRPNLTFSTLTVSNMSPEDSSIYLCSVRDREGDSPLHFGNGTRLTVT.